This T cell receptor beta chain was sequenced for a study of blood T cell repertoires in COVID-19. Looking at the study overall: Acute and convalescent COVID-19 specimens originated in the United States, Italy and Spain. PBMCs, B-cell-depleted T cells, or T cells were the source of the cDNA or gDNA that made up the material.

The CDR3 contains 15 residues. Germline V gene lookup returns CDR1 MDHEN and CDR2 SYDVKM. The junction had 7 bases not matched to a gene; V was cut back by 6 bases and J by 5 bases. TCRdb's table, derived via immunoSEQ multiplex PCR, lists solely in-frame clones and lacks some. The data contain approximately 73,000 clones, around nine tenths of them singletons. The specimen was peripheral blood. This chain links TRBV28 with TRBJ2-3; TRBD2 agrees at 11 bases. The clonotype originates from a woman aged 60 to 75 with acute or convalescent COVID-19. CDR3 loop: CASRGSGRAIDTQYF. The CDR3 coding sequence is TGTGCCAGCAGGGGTAGCGGGAGGGCCATAGATACGCAGTATTTT.